Sequencing of this T cell receptor (beta chain) was carried out in a study of shared clonotypes between healthy human individuals. Study processing details: Junction-only sequences produced by ImmunoSEQ had no quality scores, so filtering differed. Here immunoSEQ multiplex PCR was the method, and the copy in TCRdb shows in-frame clones only, minus some. The V and J calls and clone size come from that table; D and trimming were worked out from the DNA. The profile shows more than 2,000,000 clones, 90% to 95% of them singletons. Trimming stripped 7 bases from V and 2 bases from J, with 18 bases between. The length of the CDR3 is 16 residues. Germline lookup yields CDR1 LNHDA and CDR2 SQIVND (reference sequence).

This TCR came from a man between 18 and 29 years old in good health. Some clones in this sample may be carry-over from other donors' samples. The rearrangement uses TRBV19 and TRBJ1-3; perhaps TRBD1 as D (5 bases). Sequencing was carried out using naive CD4+ T cells from PBMCs. The subset was: CD45RA+ positively selected. The CDR3 nucleotides read TGTGCCAGTACCCCACCGACAGCGTTGGCTGGAAACACCATATATTTT. Translating it yields CASTPPTALAGNTIYF.